The table lists the clone carrying this T cell receptor beta chain with many counts. Its antigen is still unknown. The data stem from a study of Graves' ophthalmopathy and Graves' hyperthyroidism. Notes on the study in general: Most thyroid clonotypes expanded beyond 0.001 frequency were also found in blood. An approximately 84% specificity and 87.88% sensitivity were achieved by a 13-signature model that separated ophthalmopathy from stable hyperthyroidism.

Amplification of TCR beta CDR3 regions used RNA transcripts. An opening RT-PCR round employed HTBI primers and preceded a second-round multiplex PCR. Each CDR3 protein is one row after TCRdb ran MiXCR on the multiplex PCR reads. Of roughly 230,000 distinct CDR3 sequences listed, 20% to 25% are singletons. The CDR3 has 13 amino acids. J lost 14 bases, V lost 5 bases, and 12 bases had no gene match. Germline CDR1 SGHVS, CDR2 FQNEAQ. This receptor was taken from a woman aged 45-60 years with Graves' ophthalmopathy. Sequences were obtained from peripheral blood. V and J are TRBV7-8 and TRBJ2-3, with 8 bases fitting TRBD2. In DNA, the CDR3 is TGTGCCAGCAGCACCCCGGAGGGGACTAGTGCGTATTTT. This translates into CASSTPEGTSAYF.